This T cell receptor beta chain is from a study of shared clonotypes between healthy human individuals (dated by TCRdb to about 2020). With respect to the entire study: The cohort comprised two women and three men aged 18 to 49 years. For each donor, three plates each were used for CD4 naive and CD4 memory, two plates were used for CD8 naive, and one plate was used for CD8 memory. To estimate repertoire size and how much clonotype sharing occurs between individuals, the study deeply sequenced the blood TCR repertoires of about five healthy adults. Different laboratories and diverse techniques were used to prepare libraries and sequence TCR repertoires, to increase sequencing depth and limit assay-specific biases. Each donor's leukapheresis produced roughly between roughly 0.85 and 9.5 billion PBMCs. On the study overall, not on this receptor specifically: Compared with non-shared clonotypes, clonotypes shared by all four sorted-subset donors had higher generation probabilities. Sharing across several donors was observed for around 5% of naive CD4, over 3% of naive CD8, 2.3% of memory CD4, and around 0.44% of memory CD8 clonotypes. Naive subsets generally had larger estimated clonotype richness than memory subsets. Incomplete sequencing was indicated by rarefaction of sorted-subset datasets, despite the large sequencing depth. Only blood was sampled, and tissue TCR repertoires likely differ from those in blood. Because the study included only a small number of donors, the genetic and exposure-history diversity represented was limited. Pairwise subsampling led to the expectation that sequencing depth would affect the degree of clonotype sharing among donors.

For this clone: Which antigen it targets is not known. Base qualities are not recorded, but no much larger clone differs from it by a single base.

The donors were healthy, HIV-negative adults with no recently reported acute infections or vaccinations. Only Caucasian adults living in Nashville, Tennessee, USA were represented among the donors. CD8 memory samples consisted of magnetically selected CD45RO+ cells combined with CCR7-negative CD45RA+ effector memory (TemRA) cells. Blood was obtained by leukapheresis, after which PBMCs were separated by Ficoll-Histopaque density gradient centrifugation and cryopreserved in liquid nitrogen vapor phase. Purity and quantity of every magnetically sorted T cell population were checked by analytical flow cytometry. Genomic DNA was isolated from every sorted fraction and measured by UV absorbance on a Nanodrop 2000c. TCR CDR3 regions were amplified from genomic DNA by multiplex PCR using the deep immunoSEQ assay. For each cell subset, the extracted genomic DNA was distributed evenly across all wells of several immunoSEQ 96-well plates, and each plate served as one replicate. For sorted subsets, about 0.2 ug genomic DNA, equal to about 30,000 T cell genomes, was loaded into each replicate PCR. The purified libraries were quantified using a Qubit 3.0 fluorometer, sized with a Bioanalyzer 2100, and then quantified again using the KAPA Library Quantification kit. A separate single-read 150-cycle Illumina NextSeq 550 flow cell was used to sequence each immunoSEQ 96-well plate. The published analysis was carried out like this. Because the immunoSEQ output included only junctional sequences and no quality scores, the filtering could not be the same as the filtering used for full-length reads. Sequences were annotated with PyIR, a Python wrapper for IgBLAST v1.9, and V/J genes and CDR3 were assigned using IMGT germline references. Reads were removed for weak V/J assignments (E-value above 1e-6), missing CDR3, stop codons, out-of-frame junctions, or ambiguous translated residues. V3J clonotypes were defined as sequences sharing the same inferred V gene, J gene, and CDR3 amino acid sequence. The percentage overlap between two repertoires was calculated by dividing the number of shared unique clonotypes by the size of the smaller repertoire. Richness of each repertoire was evaluated using RTK rarefaction, the Chao1 estimator, and Recon v2.1 estimates of unobserved clonotypes. OLGA was used to compute generation probabilities for all TCRbeta clonotypes that the gDNA method yielded from a handful of donors. This is the immuneACCESS table as TCRdb keeps it, with only in-frame sequences that have V and J called. A part of the clones is gone; compared with another copy, unresolved V genes explain less than half, and the rest is unexplained. D and trimming come from the DNA, and the V and J calls and clone size come from that table. This sample comprises under 350,000 clones, over 75% of them detected only once. Around 16% of the sample lies in the top ten.

The CDR3 runs 18 residues from the cysteine to the phenylalanine. Only CDR3 DNA remains: 54 bases, in frame from the first base. After removal of 1 base from V and 4 bases from J, the junction retains 10 bases not matched to a gene. The germline V gene supplies CDR1 MGHRA and CDR2 YSYEKL. The chain is encoded by TRBV4-1 joined to TRBJ2-7; TRBD2 matches 13 bases in the middle. What was sequenced was memory CD8+ T cells sorted from blood. The sample's cell subset or site label, in plain terms: CD45RO+ cells pooled with CCR7-negative TemRA cells. This TCR was recovered from a man aged 18 to 29 in good health. The CDR3 reads CASSQGPPGLAGIYEQYF. The base sequence is TGCGCCAGCAGCCAAGGGCCCCCGGGACTAGCGGGGATATACGAGCAGTACTTC.